This T cell receptor beta chain was recovered during a study of T cells in Graves' hyperthyroidism and ophthalmopathy. Overall study: Peripheral blood sampling occurred at initial diagnosis, before any treatment.

Many counts were recorded for this clonotype. The germline V gene has CDR1 SGDLS and CDR2 YYNGEE. The V end was cut by 3 bases, the J end by 5 bases, with 21 bases between. The CDR3 has 17 amino acids. The CDR3 regions of TCR beta were amplified from RNA transcripts. The HTBI primer set drove a first-round RT-PCR of the TCR CDR3. Each CDR3 protein is one row after TCRdb ran MiXCR on the multiplex PCR reads. This sample has 400,000 to 500,000 distinct CDR3 sequences, with about 15% found just once. Sequenced input: blood. V usage is TRBV9 and J usage is TRBJ2-1, with D possibly TRBD1 on 6 matching bases. This TCR was sampled from a man between 18 and 35 years old with Graves' ophthalmopathy. CDR3 DNA sequence: TGTGCCAGCAGCGAACCCTTGGTGGGGGCACAGGACAATGAGCAGTTCTTC. Its protein is CASSEPLVGAQDNEQFF.